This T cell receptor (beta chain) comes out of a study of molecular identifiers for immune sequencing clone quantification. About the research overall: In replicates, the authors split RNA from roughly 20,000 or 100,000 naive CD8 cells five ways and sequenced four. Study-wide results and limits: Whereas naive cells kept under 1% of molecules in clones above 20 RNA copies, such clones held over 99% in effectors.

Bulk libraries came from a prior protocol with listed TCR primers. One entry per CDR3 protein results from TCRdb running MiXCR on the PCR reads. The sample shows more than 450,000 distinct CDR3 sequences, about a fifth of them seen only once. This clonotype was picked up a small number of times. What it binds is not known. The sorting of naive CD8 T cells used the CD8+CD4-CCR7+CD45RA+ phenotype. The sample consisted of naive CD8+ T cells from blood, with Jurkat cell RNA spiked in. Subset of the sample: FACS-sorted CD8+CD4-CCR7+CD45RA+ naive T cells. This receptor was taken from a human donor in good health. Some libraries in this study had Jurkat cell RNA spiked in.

The CDR3 nucleotides read TGTGCCAGCAGTACCTCGGCCTACGAGCAGTACTTC. Translation gives CASSTSAYEQYF. The rearrangement joins TRBV25-1 to TRBJ2-7; D is ambiguous. Trimming left V 5 bases short and J 2 bases short, with 7 bases between. This CDR3 has 12 amino acids. Germline CDR1 and CDR2: MGHDK and SYGVNS.